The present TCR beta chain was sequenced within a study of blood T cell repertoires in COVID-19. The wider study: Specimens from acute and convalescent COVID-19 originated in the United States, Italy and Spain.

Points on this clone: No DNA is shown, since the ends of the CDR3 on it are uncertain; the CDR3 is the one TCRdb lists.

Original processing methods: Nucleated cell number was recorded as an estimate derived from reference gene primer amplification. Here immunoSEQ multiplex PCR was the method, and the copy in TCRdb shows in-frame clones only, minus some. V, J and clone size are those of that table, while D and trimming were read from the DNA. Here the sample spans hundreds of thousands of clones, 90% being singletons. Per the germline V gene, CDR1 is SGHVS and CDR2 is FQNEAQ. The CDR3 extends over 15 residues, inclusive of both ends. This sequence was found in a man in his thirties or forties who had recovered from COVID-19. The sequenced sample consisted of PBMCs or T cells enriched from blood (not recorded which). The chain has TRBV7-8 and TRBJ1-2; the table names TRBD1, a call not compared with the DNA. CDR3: CASSLEGGAFFGYTF.